This TCR beta chain was documented in a study of CD8+ T cells in alopecia areata. Specified treatment: oral pan-JAK inhibitor, 5-10 mg twice daily. The sequencing template was cDNA reverse transcribed from extracted RNA. Sequenced by immunoSEQ multiplex PCR; TCRdb stores in-frame clones only, minus some. The sample yields some 42,000 clones, roughly 92% seen once. The specimen was CD8+ T cells sorted from blood, collected at week 24, from a patient treated with tofacitinib. This TCR was recovered from a human donor with alopecia areata.

The CDR3 nucleotides are TGTGCCAGCAGTTACCTGACAGAGAACACCGGGGAGCTGTTTTTT. Translated: CASSYLTENTGELFF. The V call is TRBV6-6, the J call TRBJ2-2; tentative D call: TRBD1 (5 bases). Germline CDR1 reads MNHNY; CDR2 reads SVGAGI (reference sequence). There are 15 residues in the CDR3. V lost 2 bases and J 1 base, leaving 8 bases between the germline ends.